Listed below are T cell receptor beta chains from one sample, sequenced in a study of a mutant IDH1 vaccine in newly diagnosed glioma. The antigens these receptors bind are not known. Here immunoSEQ multiplex PCR was the method, and the copy in TCRdb shows in-frame clones only, minus some. The table records roughly 51,000 clones, around 85% of them present only once. Source: PBMCs, taken from a glioma patient whose treatment included an IDH1 peptide vaccine. The receptors originated from a woman in her 30s with glioma. Some clones in this sample may be carry-over from other donors' samples. CDR3s include the opening cysteine and the closing phenylalanine or tryptophan. The D gene is left open where the match is weak. The listing skips clone size in some rows; elsewhere it reads once, few, many or a size class.

v_gene: TRBV5-1
d_gene: -
abundance: -
j_gene: TRBJ2-7
CDR3nt: TGCGCCAGCAGCTTGGCCGTTAACTACGAGCAGTACTTC
CDR3aa: CASSLAVNYEQYF

v_gene: TRBV6-1
d_gene: -
abundance: -
j_gene: TRBJ1-5
CDR3nt: TGTGCCAGCAGCGACCCGATGGGTGGCGGTCAGCCCCAGCATTTT
CDR3aa: CASSDPMGGGQPQHF

v_gene: TRBV7-9
d_gene: -
abundance: -
j_gene: TRBJ1-1
CDR3nt: TGTGCCAGCAGCTTGGGGGGGAGTCGCACTGAAGCTTTCTTT
CDR3aa: CASSLGGSRTEAFF

v_gene: TRBV6-5
d_gene: -
abundance: -
j_gene: TRBJ1-1
CDR3nt: TGTGCCAGCAGTCCTCGACAGGCTTCTGAAGCTTTCTTT
CDR3aa: CASSPRQASEAFF

v_gene: TRBV30
d_gene: TRBD2
abundance: -
j_gene: TRBJ2-1
CDR3nt: TGTGCCTGGAGTTTATCGGCGGGAGGGTTGAGCTCCTACAATGAGCAGTTCTTC
CDR3aa: CAWSLSAGGLSSYNEQFF

v_gene: TRBV14
d_gene: -
abundance: once
j_gene: TRBJ2-4
CDR3nt: TGTGCCAGCTCGAGGGACCCGGGGAAGGGGGCCAAAAACATTCAGTACTTC
CDR3aa: CASSRDPGKGAKNIQYF

v_gene: TRBV6-5
d_gene: -
abundance: -
j_gene: TRBJ2-3
CDR3nt: TGTGCCAGCAGTTACGGTACTACAGATACGCAGTATTTT
CDR3aa: CASSYGTTDTQYF

v_gene: TRBV4-1
d_gene: -
abundance: -
j_gene: TRBJ1-2
CDR3nt: TGCGCCAGCAGCCTCCGGGACTCAGCCCCCTATGGCTACACCTTC
CDR3aa: CASSLRDSAPYGYTF

v_gene: TRBV9
d_gene: TRBD1
abundance: -
j_gene: TRBJ2-3
CDR3nt: TGTGCCAGCAGCGCAACAGGGGGCCAACGGACAGATACGCAGTATTTT
CDR3aa: CASSATGGQRTDTQYF

v_gene: TRBV30
d_gene: -
abundance: -
j_gene: TRBJ2-1
CDR3nt: TGTGCCTGGAAGGCCCGAGGCGGCGGTAACAATGAGCAGTTCTTC
CDR3aa: CAWKARGGGNNEQFF

v_gene: TRBV30
d_gene: TRBD1
abundance: few
j_gene: TRBJ1-1
CDR3nt: TGTGCCTGGAGCAGGACAGGTCAGAACACTGAAGCTTTCTTT
CDR3aa: CAWSRTGQNTEAFF

v_gene: TRBV14
d_gene: -
abundance: -
j_gene: TRBJ1-2
CDR3nt: TGTGCCAGCAGCCAAGGGGGTCCGGTCTACACCTTC
CDR3aa: CASSQGGPVYTF

v_gene: TRBV7-8
d_gene: -
abundance: -
j_gene: TRBJ1-5
CDR3nt: TGTGCCAGCAGCTTAAGGCCGGGCGGGACCTATCAGCCCCAGCATTTT
CDR3aa: CASSLRPGGTYQPQHF

v_gene: TRBV5-6
d_gene: -
abundance: -
j_gene: TRBJ2-5
CDR3nt: TGTGCCAGCAGCTTGGTCTTCAGGGGACTTCAAGAGACCCAGTACTTC
CDR3aa: CASSLVFRGLQETQYF

v_gene: TRBV5-8
d_gene: -
abundance: once
j_gene: TRBJ2-3
CDR3nt: TGTGCCAGCAGCGCCTTCGGGACGGGGAGCACAGATACGCAGTATTTT
CDR3aa: CASSAFGTGSTDTQYF

v_gene: TRBV15
d_gene: -
abundance: -
j_gene: TRBJ1-1
CDR3nt: TGTGCCACCAGCACGGAGGGGGACACTGAAGCTTTCTTT
CDR3aa: CATSTEGDTEAFF

v_gene: TRBV5-8
d_gene: TRBD1
abundance: -
j_gene: TRBJ1-5
CDR3nt: TGTGCCAGCAGCTTGGTTGCAGGGGGTCAGCCCCAGCATTTT
CDR3aa: CASSLVAGGQPQHF

v_gene: TRBV4-2
d_gene: -
abundance: -
j_gene: TRBJ2-7
CDR3nt: TGTGCCAGCAGCCAAGGGGAGACTAGTGTCTACGAGCAGTACTTC
CDR3aa: CASSQGETSVYEQYF

v_gene: TRBV6-1
d_gene: TRBD1
abundance: -
j_gene: TRBJ1-5
CDR3nt: TGTGCCAGCAGTGAAGAGGGCAGGGGGGAGGATAGCAATCAGCCCCAGCATTTT
CDR3aa: CASSEEGRGEDSNQPQHF

v_gene: TRBV4-2
d_gene: -
abundance: -
j_gene: TRBJ2-1
CDR3nt: TGTGCCAGCAGCCAAGATTTCGGTTTCAGTATCGTGTCCTCAAATGAGCAGTTCTTC
CDR3aa: CASSQDFGFSIVSSNEQFF

v_gene: TRBV7-9
d_gene: -
abundance: -
j_gene: TRBJ2-1
CDR3nt: TGTGCCAGCAGCTTAGACGGGGGCTACAATGAGCAGTTCTTC
CDR3aa: CASSLDGGYNEQFF

v_gene: TRBV15
d_gene: -
abundance: -
j_gene: TRBJ2-2
CDR3nt: TGTGCCACCAGCACAAGACAGAGGGCGAACACCGGGGAGCTGTTTTTT
CDR3aa: CATSTRQRANTGELFF

v_gene: TRBV29-1
d_gene: -
abundance: -
j_gene: TRBJ1-2
CDR3nt: TGCAGCGTTGATATGGGGGGGGAAGGCACTAACTATGGCTACACCTTC
CDR3aa: CSVDMGGEGTNYGYTF

v_gene: TRBV19
d_gene: -
abundance: -
j_gene: TRBJ1-1
CDR3nt: TGTGCCAGTAGGCCCGATGTGGGTAAAATGAACACTGAAGCTTTCTTT
CDR3aa: CASRPDVGKMNTEAFF

v_gene: TRBV5-4
d_gene: -
abundance: -
j_gene: TRBJ2-3
CDR3nt: TGTGCCAGCAGCTTTAGGGCAGATACGCAGTATTTT
CDR3aa: CASSFRADTQYF

v_gene: TRBV7-9
d_gene: -
abundance: once
j_gene: TRBJ1-4
CDR3nt: TGTGCCAGCAGCTCGGGGCCGGGAAATGAAAAACTGTTTTTT
CDR3aa: CASSSGPGNEKLFF

v_gene: TRBV14
d_gene: TRBD2
abundance: -
j_gene: TRBJ2-5
CDR3nt: TGTGCCAGCAGCCCCGGCGGCGGGAGATTGGAGACCCAGTACTTC
CDR3aa: CASSPGGGRLETQYF

v_gene: TRBV2
d_gene: -
abundance: -
j_gene: TRBJ1-2
CDR3nt: TGTGCCAGCAGTGCAGATGTTATGAGCTACACCTTC
CDR3aa: CASSADVMSYTF

v_gene: TRBV28
d_gene: -
abundance: once
j_gene: TRBJ1-4
CDR3nt: TGTGCCAGCAGGCCAGTTCGGGGGGTCGCAACTAATGAAAAACTGTTTTTT
CDR3aa: CASRPVRGVATNEKLFF

v_gene: TRBV27
d_gene: -
abundance: -
j_gene: TRBJ1-1
CDR3nt: TGTGCCAGCAGTCTACAGGGTGCACTGGCTGAAGCTTTCTTT
CDR3aa: CASSLQGALAEAFF

v_gene: TRBV5-6
d_gene: -
abundance: -
j_gene: TRBJ2-5
CDR3nt: TGTGCCAGCAGCTTGGGTATAGGCACAGGGAAAGAGACCCAGTACTTC
CDR3aa: CASSLGIGTGKETQYF

v_gene: TRBV9
d_gene: -
abundance: -
j_gene: TRBJ1-4
CDR3nt: TGTGCCAGCAGCGCCGCCACCAGGGGTAATGAAAAACTGTTTTTT
CDR3aa: CASSAATRGNEKLFF

v_gene: TRBV2
d_gene: -
abundance: -
j_gene: TRBJ2-3
CDR3nt: TGTGCCAGCAGCACAACTTTCCCTAGCACAGATACGCAGTATTTT
CDR3aa: CASSTTFPSTDTQYF

v_gene: TRBV2
d_gene: -
abundance: -
j_gene: TRBJ2-5
CDR3nt: TGTGCCAGCAATATAGGGAACCAAGAGACCCAGTACTTC
CDR3aa: CASNIGNQETQYF

v_gene: TRBV29-1
d_gene: -
abundance: -
j_gene: TRBJ2-7
CDR3nt: TGCAGCGCTGGACTTGACCACTACGAGCAGTACTTC
CDR3aa: CSAGLDHYEQYF

v_gene: TRBV6-6
d_gene: -
abundance: -
j_gene: TRBJ2-1
CDR3nt: TGTGCCAGCAGTTATGAGGGGGGAGTTAGGGGCAATGAGCAGTTCTTC
CDR3aa: CASSYEGGVRGNEQFF

v_gene: TRBV6-1
d_gene: -
abundance: -
j_gene: TRBJ1-1
CDR3nt: TGTGCCAGCAGTGAGGGGGGGGACACTGAAGCTTTCTTT
CDR3aa: CASSEGGDTEAFF

v_gene: TRBV7-3
d_gene: -
abundance: -
j_gene: TRBJ1-2
CDR3nt: TGTGCCAGCAGCCCTGGGCGGTCCGCTAACTATGGCTACACCTTC
CDR3aa: CASSPGRSANYGYTF

v_gene: TRBV7-8
d_gene: -
abundance: -
j_gene: TRBJ1-1
CDR3nt: TGTGCCAGCAGCTTAACACCGAACACTGAAGCTTTCTTT
CDR3aa: CASSLTPNTEAFF

v_gene: TRBV4-1
d_gene: -
abundance: -
j_gene: TRBJ2-7
CDR3nt: TGCGCCAGCAGCCCCCGGGACCTAACCTACGAGCAGTACTTC
CDR3aa: CASSPRDLTYEQYF

v_gene: TRBV6-1
d_gene: -
abundance: -
j_gene: TRBJ1-2
CDR3nt: TGTGCCAGGGGGGCCCCAGAAATATATTATGGCTACACCTTC
CDR3aa: CARGAPEIYYGYTF

v_gene: TRBV9
d_gene: TRBD1
abundance: -
j_gene: TRBJ1-1
CDR3nt: TGTGCCAGCAGCCCACGGACAGGGGCGAACACTGAAGCTTTCTTT
CDR3aa: CASSPRTGANTEAFF

v_gene: TRBV29-1
d_gene: -
abundance: -
j_gene: TRBJ1-1
CDR3nt: TGCAGCGTTGGGGTGGGGAACACTGAAGCTTTCTTT
CDR3aa: CSVGVGNTEAFF

v_gene: TRBV13
d_gene: TRBD1
abundance: -
j_gene: TRBJ2-2
CDR3nt: TGTGCCAGCAGCGAGACAGGGGGGACCGGGGAGCTGTTTTTT
CDR3aa: CASSETGGTGELFF

v_gene: TRBV6-5
d_gene: TRBD1
abundance: -
j_gene: TRBJ2-1
CDR3nt: TGTGCCAGCAGTTGGACAGGGGAGGCGTCCTACAATGAGCAGTTCTTC
CDR3aa: CASSWTGEASYNEQFF

v_gene: TRBV7-9
d_gene: -
abundance: -
j_gene: TRBJ2-7
CDR3nt: TGTGCCAGCAGCCTCAGGACAGCCAGCTCCTACGAGCAGTACTTC
CDR3aa: CASSLRTASSYEQYF

v_gene: TRBV19
d_gene: TRBD1
abundance: -
j_gene: TRBJ2-7
CDR3nt: TGTGCCAGTACGGGACAGGGCCACGAGCAGTACTTC
CDR3aa: CASTGQGHEQYF

v_gene: TRBV10-2
d_gene: -
abundance: -
j_gene: TRBJ1-2
CDR3nt: TGCGCCAGCAGTGACGGAGGGATGGGGAACTATGGCTACACCTTC
CDR3aa: CASSDGGMGNYGYTF

v_gene: TRBV18
d_gene: -
abundance: -
j_gene: TRBJ1-3
CDR3nt: TGTGCCAGCTCACCTCCCGGGGGCCCCCCACGCTCTGGAAACACCATATATTTT
CDR3aa: CASSPPGGPPRSGNTIYF

v_gene: TRBV6-5
d_gene: -
abundance: -
j_gene: TRBJ2-1
CDR3nt: TGTGCCAGCAGTACGAGACAGTTCTTC
CDR3aa: CASSTRQFF

v_gene: TRBV27
d_gene: TRBD1
abundance: -
j_gene: TRBJ1-2
CDR3nt: TGTGCCAGCAGTGCCTCAGGGGGCGCGAACTATGGCTACACCTTC
CDR3aa: CASSASGGANYGYTF

v_gene: TRBV5-1
d_gene: -
abundance: few
j_gene: TRBJ1-1
CDR3nt: TGCGCCAGCAGCCCTAAAGCTAACACTGAAGCTTTCTTT
CDR3aa: CASSPKANTEAFF

v_gene: TRBV19
d_gene: TRBD2
abundance: -
j_gene: TRBJ2-7
CDR3nt: TGTGCCAGTAGTCTTCTCCTAGCGGGAGGCTACGAGCAGTACTTC
CDR3aa: CASSLLLAGGYEQYF

v_gene: TRBV6-5
d_gene: -
abundance: -
j_gene: TRBJ1-1
CDR3nt: TGTGCCAGCAGTTTCGCTTCGAACACTGAAGCTTTCTTT
CDR3aa: CASSFASNTEAFF

v_gene: TRBV2
d_gene: -
abundance: -
j_gene: TRBJ2-7
CDR3nt: TGTGCCAGCAGTGAGGGGACGGACTACGAGCAGTACTTC
CDR3aa: CASSEGTDYEQYF

v_gene: TRBV30
d_gene: TRBD1
abundance: -
j_gene: TRBJ2-7
CDR3nt: TGTGCCTGGAGTGACGCCAGGGGGAATGGTATCCAGTCCTACGAGCAGTACTTC
CDR3aa: CAWSDARGNGIQSYEQYF

v_gene: TRBV21-1
d_gene: -
abundance: -
j_gene: TRBJ2-2
CDR3nt: TGTGCCAGCAGAGACCTCGTGTGGACCGGGGAGCTGTTTTTT
CDR3aa: CASRDLVWTGELFF

v_gene: TRBV27
d_gene: -
abundance: -
j_gene: TRBJ2-7
CDR3nt: TGTGCCAGCAGCTTCTCCGGACGGTTCTACGAGCAGTACTTC
CDR3aa: CASSFSGRFYEQYF